These 8 T cell receptor beta chains originate from one sample sequenced in a study of human T cells and chemical hapten exposure. Specified time point: patch test 3, about 24 weeks after DPC sensitization. The treatment denotes: therapeutic diphenylcyclopropenone sensitization with weekly scalp DPC. TCRdb reprocessed the RACE reads via MiXCR and lists one record per CDR3 protein. The sample has about 30,000 distinct CDR3 sequences, about 5% seen once; the top ten hold around 5.7%. The input for sequencing was whole blood, taken in connection with sensitization to the hapten diphenylcyclopropenone (DPC). Source of these receptors: a man aged 30-40 years with alopecia areata. Some clones in this sample may be carry-over from other donors' samples.

This clonotype came up many times. The chain joins TRBV12-3 or TRBV12-4 to TRBJ1-5, with 7 positions matching TRBD1. Losses at the gene ends were 8 bases for V and 0 bases for J; bases not matched to a gene: 7. The CDR3 sequence is 15 residues long. The DNA for the CDR3 is TGTGCCAGCCGACAGACAGGGATTAGCAATCAGCCCCAGCATTTT. The encoded protein is CASRQTGISNQPQHF.

This clonotype showed up many times. The chain has TRBV7-9 and TRBJ1-6; no firm D call. Trimming left V 5 bases short and J 10 bases short, with 12 bases between. There are 13 residues in the CDR3. The germline CDR1 and CDR2 sequences are SEHNR and FQNEAQ (reference sequence). CDR3 DNA sequence: TGTGCCAGCAGCCCTGGAGAGGGCTCACCCCTCCACTTT. Its protein is CASSPGEGSPLHF.

This clonotype showed up many times. The chain carries TRBV20-1 and TRBJ2-7; the D gene is possibly TRBD2 (5 bases). The V gene lost 1 base and the J gene lost 1 base, with 14 bases spanning the gap. Germline values: CDR1 DFQATT, CDR2 SNEGSKA (reference sequence). The CDR3 covers 15 residues. CDR3 nucleotide sequence: TGCAGTGCTAGAGCGATCCGGACTGCATCCTACGAGCAGTACTTC. Translation gives CSARAIRTASYEQYF.

In this sample, this clonotype turned up many times. The J gene is TRBJ2-7, the V gene TRBV2; maybe TRBD2 (5 bases). From germline, CDR1 is SNHLY and CDR2 FYNNEI. V was pared by 5 bases and J by 0 bases, with 14 bases between. The CDR3 extends over 15 amino acids. As DNA, the CDR3 is TGTGCCAGCAGTCACGGCGGAGCGGTCTCCTACGAGCAGTACTTC. This translates into CASSHGGAVSYEQYF.

The sample holds one count of this clonotype. In nucleotides, the CDR3 is TGCAGTGCTAGAACAGAATCCTACGAGCAGTACTTC. This translates into CSARTESYEQYF. The chain employs TRBV20-1 and TRBJ2-7; no definite D call. Germline CDR1 DFQATT, CDR2 SNEGSKA (reference sequence). Between the trimmed V and J ends, which lost 2 bases and 1 base, there was a span of 6 bases. This CDR3 spans 12 amino acids.

This clonotype was counted many times. The chain combines TRBV20-1 with TRBJ1-1; D uncertain. The V and J ends lost 4 bases and 10 bases respectively, with 13 bases between them. The CDR3 is 11 residues long. Germline V gives CDR1 DFQATT, CDR2 SNEGSKA (reference sequence). DNA for the CDR3: TGCAGTGCTATCCGGGCCCAGGTAGCTTTCTTT. This codes for CSAIRAQVAFF.

This clonotype was counted many times. The CDR3, as DNA: TGTGCCAGCAGCCAAACTACTCCGGGACTAGCGGCCCGGGCCCAGTACTTC. It is translated as CASSQTTPGLAARAQYF. The gene calls are TRBV14 and TRBJ2-5; TRBD2 agrees at 11 bases. This CDR3 has 17 amino acids. Germline V gene data show CDR1 as SGHDN and CDR2 as FVKESK. The V segment lost 2 bases and the J segment 9 bases; nucleotides outside the gene matches: 14. The variable domain in full, with the rest retrieved from reference TRBV14 and TRBJ2-5, is EAGVTQFPSHSVIEKGQTVTLRCDPISGHDNLYWYRRVMGKEIKFLLHFVKESKQDESGMPNNRFLAERTGGTYSTLKVQPAELEDSGVYFCASSQTTPGLAARAQYFGPGTRLLVL.

This clonotype was detected many times. The chain carries TRBV5-1 and TRBJ2-5; D could derive from TRBD1 or TRBD2 (6 bases each). V was shortened by 4 bases and J by 4 bases, with 17 bases between the two germline ends. CDR1 and CDR2 from the germline V gene are SGHRS and YFSETQ. CDR3 length: 15 amino acids. CDR3 bases: TGCGCCAGCAGCCCGTTGGAGGGGGGACGAGAGACCCAGTACTTC. Translation gives CASSPLEGGRETQYF.